This T cell receptor beta chain was observed in a study of blood T cells in healthy people across ages (dated by TCRdb to between 2014 and 2017). Regarding the research as a whole: In model experiments, template switching captured roughly one uniquely barcoded TCR beta cDNA molecule for every two T cells. To track age-related changes in TCR beta repertoire diversity, the study relied on deep sequencing normalized with unique cDNA molecular identifiers. The donors were divided into four age groups: young (average approximately 17 years), middle-aged (roughly 42), aged (about 60) and long-lived (roughly 86). For two donors (one aged 18 to 29 and one aged 80 or older), the study analyzed two additional independent replicas of 1 million unique cDNA reads from the same blood draw.

CDR1 and CDR2 (MDHEN, SYDVKM) derive from the germline V gene. Spanning cysteine to phenylalanine, the CDR3 consists of 17 amino acids. Of all the DNA, just the CDR3 is kept, 51 bases in frame from base 1. V and J are truncated by 5 bases and 0 bases respectively, leaving an intervening sequence of 19 bases. The 39 donors, aged 6 to 90 years, were systemically healthy Caucasian individuals from Russia. Each donor gave about 9.2 milliliters of peripheral blood, drawn into EDTA-treated Vacutainer tubes. Ficoll-Paque density-gradient centrifugation was used to isolate PBMCs, with at least 6 million obtained per sample. Trizol reagent was used to extract total RNA from the PBMCs, yielding at least 6 micrograms per sample. For every donor, an aliquot of PBMCs went through flow cytometry to measure the percentages of naive CD45RAhigh/CD27high T cells. Concerning this clonotype: Its antigen is still unknown. Base quality data are lacking; no much larger clone is found one base away.

The library was obtained by 5' RACE. Sequencer: Illumina HiSeq 2500. A second PCR of 7 to 11 cycles was performed with a sample-barcoded 5' primer and a J-beta primer mix. A unique molecular identifier was introduced onto each TCR beta cDNA molecule by a template-switch 5' adaptor carrying 12 random nucleotides. Each sample yielded at least 2.5 million CDR3-containing paired-end reads. First-strand cDNA synthesis was performed from all RNA using the Mint cDNA synthesis kit, with priming by a TRBC-specific oligonucleotide. After uracil-DNA glycosylase treatment, a first 18-cycle PCR used universal primers M1SS and BC2_uni_R on all cDNA. Regarding the original processing steps: For normalization, 1 million high-quality reads, each with a distinct molecular identifier, were randomly selected from each sample. Instead of being binned into consensus sequences, reads that shared molecular identifiers were thrown out. MiTCR, run with a Q25 quality threshold and the strictest error-elimination algorithm, handled CDR3 identification, clonotype clustering and error correction. A nonparametric unseen species model with Euler transformation was used to estimate lower-bound total TCR beta diversity. Using fastp at Q25 and MiXCR, TCRdb reprocessed the public reads and kept productive beta chains. Each record represents a unique CDR3 protein, reported with the most common genes and DNA among its rows. The authors' filters were not applied to this entry. The sample table lists fewer than 1,200,000 distinct CDR3 sequences, 25% of them with a count of one. Of the sample, about 0.8% falls within the top ten clones.

Results the study describes overall, beyond this receptor: Because profiling used bulk unsorted PBMCs, naive and antigen-experienced compartments could not be compared conclusively. The long-lived group showed more naive CD4+ T cells, fewer expanded clones and increased TCR diversity than the aged group, suggesting age selection. Because donor CMV infection status was unknown, age-related changes in expanded clonotypes were potentially confounded. As age increased, observed TCR beta diversity per million T cells dropped in a roughly linear way, and a significant reduction was already evident by age about 40. A strong correlation was found between observed TCR beta diversity and the percentage of naive T cells measured by flow cytometry. Estimates of total diversity based on one million sequenced T cells were regarded as lower bounds and as underestimates.

The data were also submitted as part of a second study, on T cells of mothers and their children. From the second report: The donors were nine systemically healthy Caucasian individuals, made up of three mothers and their six children. cDNA synthesis consumed the entire amount of extracted RNA, loaded at approximately 1.6 ug RNA in each 15 ul reaction. In the second PCR, the M1S primer added sample barcodes and 2-4 random nucleotides. Over 8 million TCR beta CDR3 reads were obtained for each mother, and some 3.1 million reads were obtained for each child. Thymic selection similarly shapes TCR recombination output in related and unrelated pairs, with minor effect from inherited differences. Normalized repertoire overlap in related mother-child pairs was always slightly higher than in unrelated mother-child pairs, but the difference was never significant. With a sensitivity of approximately 100 clones per million clonotypes, no persistent microchimeric T cell clones were detected. Deep NGS was used in the study to compare the TCR beta repertoires of mothers and children and to look for features that separate related mother-child pairs from unrelated individuals. On average, the children were 11 +/- 4 years old, while the mothers were roughly 40 +/- 4 years old. After adapter ligation was performed with NEBNext reagents, the libraries were sequenced on an Illumina HiSeq 2000 with 100+100 nt paired-end reads. To avoid cross-contamination, the mother libraries and the child libraries were prepared a month apart and sequenced in separate runs. For each donor, somewhere between roughly 450,000 and 2,200,000 distinct TCR beta clonotypes were identified. Naive TCR beta clonotypes were estimated from low-frequency clonotypes matched to each donor's FACS-determined naive share, without sorting.

The receptor was derived from a girl aged 2-9 years in good health. The chain is encoded by TRBV28 joined to TRBJ2-5; the D element could tentatively be TRBD1 or TRBD2, as 5 bases agree for each. The source material was blood. The nucleotides are TGTGCCAGCAGTCCCCTGGGAGAAGGGGTTCACCAAGAGACCCAGTACTTC. It encodes CASSPLGEGVHQETQYF.